This TCR beta chain was identified during a study of cytomegalovirus exposure and HLA in healthy donors. Researchers ran the PCR with 60 Vbeta and 13 Jbeta primers. Only in-frame clones appear in the TCRdb table, and some are missing; sequencing was by immunoSEQ multiplex PCR. The sample lists tens of thousands of clones, approximately 64% occurring once. Germline trimming cut 4 bases from V and 3 bases from J; bases unmatched to any gene: 4. The CDR3 has 15 residues. CDR1 and CDR2 from the germline V gene are SGHTA and FQGNSA. This clone occurred a few times. This TCR derives from a boy younger than 18 in good health and CMV-seropositive. Sequencing used PBMCs. V is TRBV7-2 and J is TRBJ2-3; 10 positions agree with TRBD1. The CDR3 region is CASSWGTGATDTQYF. In DNA, the CDR3 is TGTGCCAGCAGCTGGGGGACAGGGGCGACAGATACGCAGTATTTT.